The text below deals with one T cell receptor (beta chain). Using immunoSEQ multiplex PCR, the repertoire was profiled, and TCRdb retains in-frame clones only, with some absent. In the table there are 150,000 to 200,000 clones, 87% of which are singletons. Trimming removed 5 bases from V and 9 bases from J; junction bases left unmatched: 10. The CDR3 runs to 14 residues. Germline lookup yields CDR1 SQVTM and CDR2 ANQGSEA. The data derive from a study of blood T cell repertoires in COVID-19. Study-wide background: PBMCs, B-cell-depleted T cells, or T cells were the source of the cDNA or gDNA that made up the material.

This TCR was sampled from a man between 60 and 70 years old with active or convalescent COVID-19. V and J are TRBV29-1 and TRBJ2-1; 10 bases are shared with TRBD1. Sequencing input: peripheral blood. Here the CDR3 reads CSVRDGTGAGEQFF. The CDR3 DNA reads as TGCAGCGTTCGGGACGGGACAGGGGCAGGTGAGCAGTTCTTC.